This T cell receptor (beta chain) originates from a study of CD8+ T cells in alopecia areata. The germline V gene encodes CDR1 SGDLS and CDR2 YYNGEE. The CDR3 runs 13 residues. The junction had 6 bases not matched to a gene; V was cut back by 5 bases and J by 7 bases. Extraction of RNA preceded its reverse transcription into cDNA, which served as the sequencing template. Measured with immunoSEQ multiplex PCR; TCRdb has only the in-frame clones, and not every one. The profile shows approximately 180,000 clones, 60% of them singletons. This clone turned up a few times. The treatment here: oral pan-JAK inhibitor, 5-10 mg twice daily.

This chain connects TRBV9 to TRBJ2-1; 7 bases map to TRBD1. Specimen: CD4+ T cells sorted from blood, collected at week 24, from a patient treated with tofacitinib. This sequence originates from a human donor with alopecia areata. The CDR3 sequence: CASSKGGANEQFF. CDR3 sequence (DNA): TGTGCCAGCAGTAAAGGGGGCGCGAATGAGCAGTTCTTC.